Below, 7 T cell receptor beta chains from the same sample are listed, as sequenced in a study of shared clonotypes between healthy human individuals. The method was immunoSEQ multiplex PCR; TCRdb's version includes in-frame clones alone and lacks a portion of them. The sample has millions of clones, 85% to 95% seen once; the top ten hold 0.1% to 0.15%. The specimen was naive CD4+ T cells sorted from blood. Subset meaning: CD45RA+ positively selected. The receptor set was obtained from a man younger than 35 in good health.

CDR3 in DNA: TGTGCCAGCAGCCTATTACAGAGAGTGCAGTTCTTC. Translated, it gives CASSLLQRVQFF. This sequence joins TRBV5-6 and TRBJ2-1; no firm D call. Germline loops: CDR1 SGHDT, CDR2 YYEEEE. CDR3 length: 12 residues. Deletions cut 4 bases from V and 12 bases from J, with 14 bases between.

V is TRBV28 and J is TRBJ1-4; 10 bases line up with TRBD1. The germline CDR1 and CDR2 sequences are MDHEN and SYDVKM. The CDR3 has 15 residues. Trimming took 4 bases from V and 8 from J; bases not matched to a gene: 7. CDR3 sequence (DNA): TGTGCCAGCAGTTCCTCCGGGACAGGGGACGAAAAACTGTTTTTT. Protein sequence: CASSSSGTGDEKLFF.

The chain links TRBV6-6 to TRBJ1-2, with D unresolved. The CDR3 is made up of 12 amino acids. CDR1 MNHNY and CDR2 SVGAGI come from the germline V gene (reference sequence). V shed 7 bases and J shed 3 bases, with 9 bases lying between them. The chain's CDR3 is CASTGMDYGYTF. The CDR3 DNA sequence: TGTGCCAGCACCGGCATGGACTATGGCTACACCTTC.

The J gene is TRBJ1-5, the V gene TRBV19; D possibly corresponds to TRBD1 (5 bases). With 5 bases removed from V and 2 bases from J, the gap between germline ends came to 13 bases. Per the germline V gene, CDR1 is LNHDA and CDR2 is SQIVND (reference sequence). This CDR3 contains 15 residues. The CDR3 region is CASSPLPGGNQPQHF. As DNA, the CDR3 is TGTGCCAGTAGTCCTCTTCCGGGGGGCAATCAGCCCCAGCATTTT.

The chain employs TRBV7-9 and TRBJ2-5, with D perhaps TRBD1 (5 bases). The CDR3 runs to 13 residues. Germline V gene lookup returns CDR1 SEHNR and CDR2 FQNEAQ (reference sequence). The germline V and J ends were trimmed by 2 bases and 5 bases, with 9 bases remaining between them. CDR3 loop: CASSLQGVETQYF. The DNA of the CDR3 is TGTGCCAGCAGCTTACAGGGTGTCGAGACCCAGTACTTC.

The chain carries TRBV18 and TRBJ2-5; tentatively, D is TRBD1 or TRBD2 (6 bases each). The CDR3 runs 15 residues. Looked up from germline, CDR1 is KGHSH and CDR2 is LQKENI. V was pared by 2 bases and J by 5 bases, with 15 bases between. In DNA form, the CDR3 reads TGTGCCAGCTCACCATTCGGTGGGGGGCAGGAGACCCAGTACTTC. Amino acids: CASSPFGGGQETQYF.

CDR3 amino acids: CASSLGFREKLFF. In DNA, the CDR3 is TGTGCCAGCAGCTTAGGTTTTCGTGAAAAACTGTTTTTT. This chain joins TRBV7-6 and TRBJ1-4; D is unresolved. The CDR3 loop spans 13 amino acids. Germline V gene data show CDR1 as SGHVS and CDR2 as FNYEAQ. Trimming shortened V by 1 base and J by 7 bases, and 7 bases separated the two germline ends.